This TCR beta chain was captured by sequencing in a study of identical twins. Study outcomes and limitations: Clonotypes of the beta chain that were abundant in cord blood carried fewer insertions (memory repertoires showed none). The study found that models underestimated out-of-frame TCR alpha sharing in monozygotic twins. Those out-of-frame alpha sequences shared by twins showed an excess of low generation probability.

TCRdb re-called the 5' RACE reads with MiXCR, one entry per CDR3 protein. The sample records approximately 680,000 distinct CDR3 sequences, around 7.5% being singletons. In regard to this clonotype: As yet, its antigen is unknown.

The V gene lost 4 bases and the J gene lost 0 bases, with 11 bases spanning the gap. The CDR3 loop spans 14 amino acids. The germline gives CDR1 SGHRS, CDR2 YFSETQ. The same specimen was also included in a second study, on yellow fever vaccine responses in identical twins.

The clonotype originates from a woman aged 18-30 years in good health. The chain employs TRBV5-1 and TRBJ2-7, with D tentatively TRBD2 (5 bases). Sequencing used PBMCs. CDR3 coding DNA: TGCGCCAGCAGCAACCAGGCGGGCTCCTACGAGCAGTACGTC. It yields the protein CASSNQAGSYEQYV.